A single sample is the source of the 29 T cell receptor beta chains below, sequenced in a study of T cell repertoires in cytomegalovirus infection. In TCRdb, the reads were re-called with MiXCR into one record per CDR3 protein. The data show more than 350,000 distinct CDR3 sequences, roughly 30% seen once. The sequenced sample consisted of PBMCs. The receptors here all came from a human donor in good health (CMV status not recorded). Some clones in this sample may be carry-over from other donors' samples.

The chain employs TRBV19 and TRBJ2-1; no reliable D call. This CDR3 region has 14 residues. V dropped 1 base and J dropped 4 bases, with 8 bases sitting between them. From germline, CDR1 is LNHDA and CDR2 SQIVND (reference sequence). The CDR3 is CASSIASGYNEQFF. DNA of the CDR3: TGTGCCAGTAGTATAGCATCCGGGTACAATGAGCAGTTCTTC.

As for this clonotype: One end of the junction is discordant with germline, which a read error may explain. This rearrangement joins TRBV7-2 to TRBJ1-1, with 8 bases fitting TRBD1. The length of the CDR3 is 17 residues. Germline V gene sequence: CDR1 SGHTA, CDR2 FQGNSA. CDR3 DNA sequence: TGTGCCAGCAGCTTAGCTGGTACGGGGGCAGGGGGCACTGACGCTTTCTTT. As protein: CASSLAGTGAGGTDAFF.

This clonotype appeared a single time. J is TRBJ1-6 and V is TRBV4-3; no reliable D call. Germline V lookup: CDR1 LGHNA, CDR2 YSLEER. V was shortened by 0 bases and J by 2 bases, with 5 bases between the two germline ends. The CDR3 consists of 15 residues. CDR3 bases: TGCGCCAGCAGCCAAGATAAGGCCTATAATTCACCCCTCCACTTT. As protein: CASSQDKAYNSPLHF.

The chain employs TRBV7-4 and TRBJ2-3; perhaps TRBD2 as D (6 bases). Germline CDR1 SGHVT, CDR2 SQSDAQ. V lost 2 bases, J lost 1 base, and 10 bases lay in between. This CDR3 is 15 amino acids long. CDR3 DNA sequence: TGTGCCAGCAGCTTAATAGCGGCAGGCACAGATACGCAGTATTTT. It encodes CASSLIAAGTDTQYF.

A few counts support this clonotype. The chain uses TRBV28 and TRBJ1-1; D uncertain. The CDR3 consists of 12 residues. Germline assignment: CDR1 MDHEN and CDR2 SYDVKM. Trimming left V 10 bases short and J 5 bases short, with 14 bases between. The CDR3, as DNA: TGTGCCATGGAGGGAGCCGGTACTGAAGCTTTCTTT. It specifies CAMEGAGTEAFF.

This clonotype was counted at least ten times. V and J are TRBV4-1 and TRBJ2-4, with D perhaps matching TRBD1 (6 bases). This CDR3 comprises 19 residues. The germline V gene has CDR1 MGHRA and CDR2 YSYEKL. V lost 4 bases to trimming and J lost 1 base, with 23 bases between them. Here the CDR3 DNA reads TGCGCCAGCAGCCCCTTGGCAGGGGAAGGGGTTTGGGCCAAAAACATTCAGTACTTC. This codes for CASSPLAGEGVWAKNIQYF.

The sample holds many counts of this clonotype. The J gene is TRBJ2-1, the V gene TRBV7-8, with D unclear. Germline-derived CDR1 and CDR2 are SGHVS and FQNEAQ. The CDR3 consists of 13 residues. V shed 5 bases and J shed 6 bases, with 11 bases lying between them. The CDR3 nucleotides are TGTGCCAGCAGCGCAGGTGGGCCCAATGAGCAGTTCTTC. This codes for CASSAGGPNEQFF.

This clonotype was seen a few times. The rearrangement links TRBV7-2 to TRBJ1-1; TRBD1 matches at 10 bases. Per the germline V gene, CDR1 is SGHTA and CDR2 is FQGNSA. The CDR3 spans 19 residues. Trimming took 5 bases from V and 2 from J; bases not matched to a gene: 17. In DNA, the CDR3 is TGTGCCAGCAGCCCCCGAGACCGGGACAGGGGTGGACTTAACACTGAAGCTTTCTTT. It specifies CASSPRDRDRGGLNTEAFF.

This clonotype was seen a handful of times. V is TRBV24-1 and J is TRBJ2-7; no clear D. Germline loops: CDR1 KGHDR, CDR2 SFDVKD. The CDR3 contains 13 residues. V lost 4 bases and J lost 0, with 6 bases in between. CDR3 residues: CATSDPPSYEQYF. CDR3 in DNA: TGTGCCACCAGTGACCCCCCCTCCTACGAGCAGTACTTC.

The V and J genes are TRBV4-1 and TRBJ1-5; possible D gene TRBD1, 5 bases. Germline-derived CDR1 and CDR2 are MGHRA and YSYEKL. This CDR3 region has 14 residues. V was pared by 0 bases and J by 6 bases, with 9 bases between. CDR3 DNA: TGCGCCAGCAGCCAAGATCCAGGGTTTCAGCCCCAGCATTTT. This gives the protein CASSQDPGFQPQHF.

The chain joins TRBV3-1 to TRBJ2-7, with a possible D match to TRBD2 (6 bases). This CDR3 contains 14 residues. Trimming stripped 2 bases from V and 2 bases from J, with 10 bases between. The germline gives CDR1 LGHDT, CDR2 YNNKEL (reference sequence). In nucleotides, the CDR3 is TGTGCCAGCAGCCAAACTAGCCGACCCTACGAGCAGTACTTC. The encoded protein is CASSQTSRPYEQYF.

This clonotype was seen only a few times. This rearrangement joins TRBV5-4 to TRBJ2-7; TRBD2 matches 13 bases. With 0 bases clipped from V and 8 bases from J, the junction kept 2 bases outside the gene matches. Germline CDR1 and CDR2: SGHNT and YYREEE (reference sequence). The CDR3 length is 14 residues. Here the CDR3 reads CASSLELAGGKQYF. In nucleotides, the CDR3 is TGTGCCAGCAGCTTGGAACTAGCGGGGGGGAAGCAGTACTTC.

Turning to this clonotype: This could be a read error, since a much larger clone is one nucleotide away. The rearrangement uses TRBV7-2 and TRBJ1-4; D is perhaps TRBD1 (6 bases). CDR1 and CDR2 (germline): SGHTA, FQGNSA. This CDR3 has 15 residues. The V end lost 8 bases, the J end lost 5 bases, and 18 bases lay between the germline ends. The CDR3 DNA reads as TGTGCCAGCCAGGGACTGGGGGCAGGGAATGAAAAACTGTTTTTT. Its translation is CASQGLGAGNEKLFF.

In this sample, this clonotype turned up once. The CDR3 DNA is TGTGCCAGCACTTTGACAGGGGACGAGACCCAGTACTTC. The encoded protein is CASTLTGDETQYF. This chain connects TRBV28 to TRBJ2-5, with 8 bases lining up with TRBD1. This CDR3 spans 13 amino acids. Germline lookup yields CDR1 MDHEN and CDR2 SYDVKM. Losses at the gene ends were 7 bases for V and 5 bases for J; bases not matched to a gene: 6.

V gene TRBV10-3 combines with J gene TRBJ1-5, with 10 bases lining up with TRBD1. This CDR3 has 18 residues. Trimming cost V 0 bases and J 6 bases; bases outside gene matches: 11. CDR1 and CDR2 (germline): ENHRY, SYGVKD. Written as DNA, the CDR3 is TGTGCCATCAGTGAGTCGCCGGCGGACAGGGGGATAGGTCAGCCCCAGCATTTT. Translation gives CAISESPADRGIGQPQHF.

The rearrangement uses TRBV20-1 and TRBJ1-1; D uncertain. This CDR3 is built from 10 residues. Germline V CDR1 and CDR2: DFQATT, SNEGSKA (reference sequence). V was shortened by 6 bases and J by 3 bases, with 5 bases between the two germline ends. As DNA, the CDR3 is TGCAGTGCAGGATACACTGAAGCTTTCTTT. Translation gives CSAGYTEAFF.

The V call is TRBV20-1, the J call TRBJ2-7, with TRBD1 matching 10 bases. Germline values: CDR1 DFQATT, CDR2 SNEGSKA (reference sequence). The length of the CDR3 is 13 residues. J gave up 3 bases and V 4 bases, and 3 bases lay outside the gene matches. The CDR3 region is CSATTGGGYEQYF. CDR3 DNA: TGCAGTGCTACGACAGGGGGCGGCTACGAGCAGTACTTC.

CDR3 region: CSARVEGAEAFF. The CDR3, as DNA: TGCAGTGCTAGAGTAGAGGGCGCTGAAGCTTTCTTT. The genes are TRBV20-1 and TRBJ1-1; D unresolved. CDR1 and CDR2 from the germline V gene are DFQATT and SNEGSKA (reference sequence). The CDR3 contains 12 residues. The V and J ends lost 1 base and 6 bases respectively, with 9 bases between them.

This sequence joins TRBV20-1 and TRBJ1-2; the D gene is possibly TRBD1 (6 bases). V was clipped by 7 bases and J by 4 bases, with 13 bases between them. CDR3 length: 12 residues. Germline V gene lookup returns CDR1 DFQATT and CDR2 SNEGSKA (reference sequence). The CDR3 DNA follows: TGCAGTGGCACACAGGGTTCCTATGGCTACACCTTC. Amino acids: CSGTQGSYGYTF.

The chain employs TRBV5-1 and TRBJ1-2; 9 nucleotides align to TRBD1. V was pared by 4 bases and J by 5 bases, with 15 bases of the junction left unmatched. In germline, CDR1 is SGHRS, CDR2 YFSETQ. The CDR3 runs to 17 residues. The CDR3 DNA is TGCGCCAGCAGCATCCCCGGGACAGGGACCTCAGTGTATGGCTACACCTTC. It yields the protein CASSIPGTGTSVYGYTF.

In this sample, this clonotype turned up a few times. The V call is TRBV24-1, the J call TRBJ1-2; 11 bases are shared with TRBD1. The CDR3 totals 14 residues. In germline, CDR1 is KGHDR, CDR2 SFDVKD. The V segment lost 7 bases and the J segment 2 bases; nucleotides outside the gene matches: 2. The CDR3 region has the DNA TGTGCCACCAGGGACAGGGGGCGAAACTATGGCTACACCTTC. Translated, it gives CATRDRGRNYGYTF.

This clonotype appeared a few times. The gene calls are TRBV5-1 and TRBJ2-5; D is perhaps TRBD1 (6 bases). Between the trimmed V and J ends, which lost 4 bases and 1 base, there was a span of 14 bases. CDR1 is SGHRS, CDR2 YFSETQ, per germline. The CDR3 covers 15 residues. CDR3 residues: CASSPRDIVQETQYF. The CDR3 nucleotides read TGCGCCAGCAGCCCCCGGGACATCGTCCAAGAGACCCAGTACTTC.

The chain is built from TRBV20-1 and TRBJ2-4; tentative D call: TRBD2 (5 bases). Looked up from germline, CDR1 is DFQATT and CDR2 is SNEGSKA (reference sequence). CDR3 length: 15 amino acids. Trimming shortened V by 3 bases and J by 1 base, and 13 bases separated the two germline ends. CDR3 bases: TGCAGTGCTAGGTCAGCGGAGGTGGCCAAAAACATTCAGTACTTC. Translation: CSARSAEVAKNIQYF.

The gene calls are TRBV3-1 and TRBJ2-3, with TRBD1 identical over 10 bases. Germline assignment: CDR1 LGHDT and CDR2 YNNKEL (reference sequence). CDR3 length: 18 residues. The J segment lost 4 bases and the V segment lost 2 bases, leaving 12 bases of the junction unmatched. The CDR3 sequence: CASSQPKGRQGASDTQYF. The CDR3 nucleotides read TGTGCCAGCAGCCAACCGAAGGGAAGACAGGGGGCTTCAGATACGCAGTATTTT.

The chain links TRBV5-4 to TRBJ1-4; a weak D match, TRBD1 (6 bases). V dropped 4 bases and J dropped 8 bases, with 15 bases sitting between them. The CDR3 sequence is 14 residues long. Per germline, CDR1 SGHNT and CDR2 YYREEE (reference sequence). The CDR3 reads CASSEGGAGEKLFF. The CDR3, as DNA: TGTGCCAGCAGCGAAGGGGGTGCGGGGGAAAAACTGTTTTTT.

The chain employs TRBV28 and TRBJ1-1, with D perhaps matching TRBD1 (5 bases). The CDR3 loop spans 14 amino acids. The V gene's germline CDR1 is MDHEN and CDR2 SYDVKM. V lost 1 base, J lost 3 bases, and 9 bases lay in between. CDR3 coding DNA: TGTGCCAGCAGTTTATTGGGGGGGGACACTGAAGCTTTCTTT. Amino acid sequence: CASSLLGGDTEAFF.

This clonotype has only a few counts. The chain carries TRBV5-1 and TRBJ2-1; no clear D. The V end lost 1 base, the J end lost 5 bases, and 7 bases lay between the germline ends. The CDR3 loop spans 13 amino acids. CDR1 is SGHRS, CDR2 YFSETQ, per germline. The CDR3 nucleotides are TGCGCCAGCAGCTTGATGTCAGACAATGAGCAGTTCTTC. This encodes CASSLMSDNEQFF.

V and J are TRBV7-6 and TRBJ1-6; weak D call: TRBD1 (5 bases). V lost 2 bases, J lost 6 bases, and 14 bases lay in between. The CDR3 totals 16 residues. In germline, CDR1 is SGHVS, CDR2 FNYEAQ. CDR3 sequence: CASSLRGDGVNSPLHF. The DNA for the CDR3 is TGTGCCAGCAGCTTACGGGGGGACGGCGTTAATTCACCCCTCCACTTT.

Concerning this clonotype: Here the CDR3 omits its conserved ending phenylalanine or tryptophan, so a read error is the likely source. V and J are TRBV5-4 and TRBJ2-2, with a weak D call TRBD2 (6 bases). The CDR3 totals 14 residues. Germline loops: CDR1 SGHNT, CDR2 YYREEE (reference sequence). The ends were cut back, 4 bases at V and 7 bases at J, with 14 bases in the middle. This CDR3 is CASSQPGGFGELFL. Here the CDR3 DNA reads TGTGCCAGCAGCCAACCCGGGGGTTTCGGGGAGCTGTTTTTG.